These T cell receptor beta chains were read from a single sample in a study of immune characterization of retroperitoneal liposarcoma. TCRdb passed the PCR reads through MiXCR, listing each CDR3 protein once. The sample consists of over a thousand distinct CDR3 sequences, about 47% of them appearing once. The source material was tumor tissue. All receptors derive from a female donor with retroperitoneal liposarcoma. Both conserved end residues are part of each CDR3. Fields, in order: J gene, V gene, clone size, D gene, CDR3 DNA, CDR3 protein. D genes are given only for firm matches. The size field is filled for only some rows; it gives once, few, many or a size class.

TRBJ2-3,TRBV6-6,few,-,TGTGCCAGCAGTTACTCTACTCGGGAACCCACAGATACGCAGTATTTT,CASSYSTREPTDTQYF
TRBJ2-2,TRBV27,-,-,TGTGCCAGCAAGGGGACTCCGAACACCGGGGAGCTGTTTTTT,CASKGTPNTGELFF
TRBJ2-4,TRBV6-1,few,TRBD1,TGTGCCAGCAGACGACAGGGGGCTATATCCTACAATGAGCAGTACTTC,CASRRQGAISYNEQYF
TRBJ1-6,TRBV6-5,-,-,TGTGCCAGCAGTTACGGGAGGGCAGCGGATTCACCCCTCCACTTT,CASSYGRAADSPLHF
TRBJ2-5,TRBV5-4,-,-,TGTGCCAGCAGCTTTCCAGGCCAAGAGACCCAGTACTTC,CASSFPGQETQYF
TRBJ2-1,TRBV6-6,-,-,TGTGCCAGCAGTTACTCGGCCCAAGAGACCCAGTTCTTC,CASSYSAQETQFF
TRBJ2-5,TRBV6-1,-,-,TGTGCCAGCAGTTATAACCAAGAGACCCAGTACTTC,CASSYNQETQYF
TRBJ2-1,TRBV6-5,once,TRBD2,TGTGCCAGCAGTTTGGTAACGGGGGGTTACGAGCAGTTCTTC,CASSLVTGGYEQFF
TRBJ2-5,TRBV27,-,-,TGTGCCAGCAGTTTGAGAGGGGAGACCCAGTACTTC,CASSLRGETQYF
TRBJ2-7,TRBV27,few,-,TGTGCCAGCAGTTCCTCTTACGAGCAGTACTTC,CASSSSYEQYF
TRBJ2-1,TRBV6-5,-,-,TGTGCCAGCAGTTACTCCGAGGGGTCTGCGGAGCAGTTCTTC,CASSYSEGSAEQFF
TRBJ2-1,TRBV7-2,few,TRBD2,TGTGCCAGCAGCTTATCTAGCGGAGACCACAATGAGCAGTTCTTC,CASSLSSGDHNEQFF
TRBJ2-7,TRBV6-1,-,-,TGTGCCAGCAGCCTTACAGGGTACGAGCAGTACTTC,CASSLTGYEQYF
TRBJ2-1,TRBV6-6,once,TRBD2,TGTGCCAGCAGTAGCGGGATAGCCAAAAACATTCAGTTCTTC,CASSSGIAKNIQFF
TRBJ2-7,TRBV12-3/TRBV12-4,few,TRBD2,TGTGCCAGCAGAAAAGCGGGAGGGCCAGGGGAGCAGTACTTC,CASRKAGGPGEQYF
TRBJ2-1,TRBV7-3,-,TRBD2,TGTGCCAGCAGCCCTAGCGGGAGGAATGAGCAGTTCTTC,CASSPSGRNEQFF
TRBJ2-7,TRBV7-2,few,TRBD2,TGTGCCAGCAGCTCGCGGGGGGTCTACAATGAGCAGTACTTC,CASSSRGVYNEQYF
TRBJ2-1,TRBV6-6,-,-,TGTGCCAGCAGTTACTCGACAGTTAGCTTTGAGCAGTTCTTC,CASSYSTVSFEQFF
TRBJ2-7,TRBV6-6,-,-,TGTGCCAGCAGTTACAGGGGCCAGTCCTACGAGCAGTACTTC,CASSYRGQSYEQYF
TRBJ2-5,TRBV6-1,-,TRBD1,TGTGCCAGCAGTAGACAGGGTGCATTCGAGACCCAGTACTTC,CASSRQGAFETQYF
TRBJ2-7,TRBV4-1,-,-,TGCGCCAGCAGCCCATCCTTCCAGCGCCATTCCTACGAGCAGTACTTC,CASSPSFQRHSYEQYF
TRBJ2-5,TRBV6-1,-,TRBD2,TGTGCCAGCAGAAGCCCGACGGGGGGGCGCGGGGAGACCCAGTACTTC,CASRSPTGGRGETQYF
TRBJ2-1,TRBV7-2,few,TRBD2,TGTGCCAGCAACCCCCCGGGGGGGACCCAGTTCTTC,CASNPPGGTQFF
TRBJ2-7,TRBV6-1,-,TRBD2,TGTGCCAGCAGTGGGCTGACTAGCGGGAACTACGAGCAGTACTTC,CASSGLTSGNYEQYF
TRBJ2-5,TRBV6-6,-,-,TGTGCCAGCAGTCGGACGTCGGAAGGCGATGAGCAGTACTTC,CASSRTSEGDEQYF
TRBJ2-3,TRBV7-2,-,TRBD1,TGTGCCAGCATCCCGACAGGGGGAGCGACAGATACGCAGTATTTT,CASIPTGGATDTQYF
TRBJ2-1,TRBV7-2,-,-,TGTGCCAGCAGCTTAGAATATACCTCCTACAATGAGCAGTTCTTC,CASSLEYTSYNEQFF
TRBJ2-5,TRBV6-6,large,TRBD1,TGTGCCAGCAGTAGGACCGGGACAGGGGTCGAGACCCAGTACTTC,CASSRTGTGVETQYF
TRBJ2-5,TRBV6-1,-,-,TGTGCCAGCAGTGAAATGGGGGAGACCCAGTACTTC,CASSEMGETQYF
TRBJ2-1,TRBV6-1,few,TRBD2,TGTGCCAGCAGTGAGAGGCCGGGACTAGAAGGTGAGCAGTTCTTC,CASSERPGLEGEQFF
TRBJ2-1,TRBV27,few,TRBD2,TGTGCCAGCAGTTTATGGTCTAGCGGGAGGGCTCGTGTAAGCTCCTACAATGAGCAGTTCTTC,CASSLWSSGRARVSSYNEQFF
TRBJ2-1,TRBV12-3/TRBV12-4,-,TRBD2,TGTGCCAGCAGGCCTTTGGCGGGAGGATCCTACAATGAGCAGTTCTTC,CASRPLAGGSYNEQFF
TRBJ2-7,TRBV27,-,TRBD2,TGTGCCAGCAGTTCAGGCGGTAGCGGGAGCGTCTACGAGCAGTACTTC,CASSSGGSGSVYEQYF
TRBJ2-7,TRBV7-2,-,TRBD2,TGTGCCAGCAGCCGCGGGACTAGCGGGAGTAAGTCCTACGAGCAGTACTTC,CASSRGTSGSKSYEQYF
TRBJ2-3,TRBV6-1,few,TRBD1,TGTGCCAGCATTGGACAGGGAGCCTACGAGCAGTATTTT,CASIGQGAYEQYF
TRBJ2-4,TRBV6-1,few,-,TGTGCCAGCATCCCCTGGGGGGAACGGAAAAACATTCAGTACTTC,CASIPWGERKNIQYF
TRBJ2-1,TRBV6-5,-,TRBD2,TGTGCCAGCAGTTACGGGAGCGGGAGGCGAAATGAGCAGTTCTTC,CASSYGSGRRNEQFF
TRBJ2-1,TRBV7-9,-,TRBD2,TGTGCCAGCAGCTCTTTAGCGGGGGTATACAATGAGCAGTTCTTC,CASSSLAGVYNEQFF
TRBJ2-1,TRBV6-6,-,TRBD1,TGTGCCAGCAGTTACGGACAGGGGGGTGTTAATGAGCAGTTCTTC,CASSYGQGGVNEQFF
TRBJ2-1,TRBV27,-,-,TGTGCCAGCAGCTTCGCCAGGGCCTACAATGAGCAGTTCTTC,CASSFARAYNEQFF
TRBJ2-7,TRBV7-2,few,TRBD2,TGTGCCAGCAGCTCCGGACTAGCGGGACCCTTCTACGAGCAGTACTTC,CASSSGLAGPFYEQYF
TRBJ2-5,TRBV6-1,few,-,TGTGCCAGCAGGAGGGTTGAGGAAGAGACCCAGTACTTC,CASRRVEEETQYF